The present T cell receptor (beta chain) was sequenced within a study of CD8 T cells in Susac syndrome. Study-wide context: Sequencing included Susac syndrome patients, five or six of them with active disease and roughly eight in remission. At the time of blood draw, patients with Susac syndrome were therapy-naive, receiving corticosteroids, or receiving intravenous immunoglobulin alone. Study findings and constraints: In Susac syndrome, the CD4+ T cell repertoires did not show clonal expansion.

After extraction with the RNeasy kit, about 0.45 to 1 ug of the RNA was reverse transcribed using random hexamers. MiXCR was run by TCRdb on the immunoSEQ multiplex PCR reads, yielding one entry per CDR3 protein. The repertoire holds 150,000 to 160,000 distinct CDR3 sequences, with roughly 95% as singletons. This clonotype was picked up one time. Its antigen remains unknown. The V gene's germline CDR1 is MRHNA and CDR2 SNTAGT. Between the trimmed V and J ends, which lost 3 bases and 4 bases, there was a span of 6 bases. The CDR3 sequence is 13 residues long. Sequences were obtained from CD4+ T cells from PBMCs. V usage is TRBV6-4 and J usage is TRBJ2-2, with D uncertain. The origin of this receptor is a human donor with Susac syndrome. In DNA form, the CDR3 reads TGTGCCAGCAGTGAACAGAGCACCGGGGAGCTGTTTTTT. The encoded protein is CASSEQSTGELFF.